By frequency in the sample, the clone carrying this TCR beta chain is medium-sized. A junction boundary mismatches the germline segment, possibly from a read error. Unsorted bulk tissue (about 19-33 mg) underwent RNA and DNA co-extraction. Each tumor specimen held more than 85% viable tumor cells. The input was approximately 500 ng total RNA; TCR beta cDNA was made from it with a constant-region primer. Three nested multiplex PCR rounds of slightly modified ARM-PCR generated TCR beta libraries. TRBV1-TRBV30 forward primers paired with a C-beta reverse primer were used in the first two PCR rounds, which ran roughly 10 cycles each. MiXCR was run by TCRdb on the multiplex PCR reads, yielding one entry per CDR3 protein. This table has fewer than 70,000 distinct CDR3 sequences, about two thirds appearing once. This record belongs to a study of tumor-infiltrating lymphocytes in primary liver carcinoma. Germline V gives CDR1 MNHNS, CDR2 SASEGT. This CDR3 is built from 12 residues.

The sequencing input was liver tumor tissue from sampling region 2. Subset in this sample: tumor region T2, inferior pole. The sequence was collected from a man aged 35-49 years with primary liver carcinoma and hepatitis B virus infection. The V and J genes are TRBV6-1 and TRBJ2-1, with D unresolved. The CDR3 DNA reads as TGTGCCTGCAGGCGGTCGATCAATGAGCAGTTCTTC. Residues: CACRRSINEQFF.